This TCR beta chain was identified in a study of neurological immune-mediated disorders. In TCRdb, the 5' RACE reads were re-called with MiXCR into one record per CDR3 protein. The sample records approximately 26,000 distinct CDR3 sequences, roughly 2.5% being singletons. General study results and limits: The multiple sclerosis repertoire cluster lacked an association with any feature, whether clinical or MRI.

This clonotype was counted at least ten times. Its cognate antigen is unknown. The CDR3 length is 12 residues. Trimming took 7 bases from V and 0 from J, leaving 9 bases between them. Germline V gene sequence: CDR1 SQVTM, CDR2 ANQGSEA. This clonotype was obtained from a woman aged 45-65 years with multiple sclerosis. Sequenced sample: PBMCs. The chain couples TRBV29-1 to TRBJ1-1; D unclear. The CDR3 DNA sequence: TGCAGCGCCAGCGAGATGAACACTGAAGCTTTCTTT. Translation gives CSASEMNTEAFF.